This T cell receptor (beta chain) derives from a study of blood T cell repertoires in COVID-19. In the study overall: Samples of COVID-19 (acute and convalescent) were obtained from the United States, Italy and Spain. PBMCs, B-cell-depleted T cells, or T cells provided the cDNA or gDNA that made up the material.

In the study's own analysis: Estimates of nucleated cell counts were drawn from the amplification of reference gene primers. Assay used: immunoSEQ multiplex PCR; TCRdb lists only in-frame clones, some missing. Clone size and the V and J calls come from that table; the DNA yielded D and trimming. The repertoire has about 78,000 clones, about 89% of them found once; the top ten carry 4.5% to 5%. Per the germline V gene, CDR1 is MNHEY and CDR2 is SVGAGI. This CDR3 spans 15 amino acids. Trimming removed 6 bases from V and 1 base from J; junction bases left unmatched: 7. The TCR was taken from a man aged 45-65 years with active or convalescent COVID-19. The V call is TRBV6-5, the J call TRBJ1-1, with 8 bases matching TRBD1. Sequenced material: peripheral blood. CDR3 DNA: TGTGCCAGCAGGACCCGACAGGGGACGAACACTGAAGCTTTCTTT. Amino acid sequence: CASRTRQGTNTEAFF.